These 14 T cell receptor beta chains share one sample of origin, sequenced in a study of blood T cell repertoires in COVID-19. The repertoire was sequenced with immunoSEQ multiplex PCR; TCRdb's copy has only in-frame clones and lacks some. In the table there are 60,000 to 85,000 clones, 90% to 95% of which are singletons. Sample: peripheral blood. The receptor set was obtained from a man aged 40-49 years with COVID-19, enrolled during active disease.

The CDR3 DNA reads TGTGCCAGCAGGGCGGGACAGGGCTATGGCTACACCTTC. It specifies CASRAGQGYGYTF. This chain links TRBV12-3 or TRBV12-4 with TRBJ1-2; 9 positions agree with TRBD1. V lost 6 bases, J lost 4 bases, and 3 bases stayed unmatched. The CDR3 has 13 residues.

The chain has TRBV5-6 and TRBJ1-1; D is ambiguous. The V and J ends lost 1 base and 3 bases respectively, with 16 bases between them. The CDR3 covers 16 residues. The germline V gene has CDR1 SGHDT and CDR2 YYEEEE. CDR3 DNA: TGTGCCAGCAGCTTGAGACCGACAAGGCAGGACACTGAAGCTTTCTTT. This sequence encodes CASSLRPTRQDTEAFF.

V and J are TRBV11-2 and TRBJ2-3; no clear D gene. Germline values: CDR1 SGHAT, CDR2 FQNNGV. CDR3 length: 13 amino acids. The V and J ends lost 5 bases and 4 bases respectively, with 10 bases between them. CDR3 region: CASSGQNSDTQYF. DNA for the CDR3: TGTGCCAGCAGCGGGCAGAATTCAGATACGCAGTATTTT.

V gene TRBV2 combines with J gene TRBJ1-1, with 10 nucleotides matching TRBD1. The CDR3 is 16 residues long. Germline CDR1 SNHLY, CDR2 FYNNEI. Trimming cost V 3 bases and J 5 bases; bases outside gene matches: 9. The CDR3 nucleotides read TGTGCCAGCAGTGATCTGGGGACAGGGGTTGGTACTGAAGCTTTCTTT. Residues: CASSDLGTGVGTEAFF.

The rearrangement uses TRBV20-1 and TRBJ1-4, with D tentatively TRBD1 (6 bases). The germline V gene has CDR1 DFQATT and CDR2 SNEGSKA (reference sequence). The ends were cut back, 6 bases at V and 8 bases at J, with 13 bases in the middle. CDR3 length: 12 residues. The CDR3: CSASTGGEKLFF. CDR3 nucleotide sequence: TGCAGTGCAAGTACGGGGGGCGAAAAACTGTTTTTT.

The CDR3 coding sequence is TGTGCCATCACAGACAGGGGTGAGAACACTGAAGCTTTCTTT. It translates to CAITDRGENTEAFF. The rearrangement links TRBV10-3 to TRBJ1-1; TRBD1 aligns across 8 bases. The CDR3 is made up of 14 amino acids. Trimming removed 7 bases from V and 1 base from J; junction bases left unmatched: 5. Germline values: CDR1 ENHRY, CDR2 SYGVKD.

This clone was detected only once. The J gene is TRBJ1-5, the V gene TRBV30; D uncertain. This CDR3 comprises 12 residues. The germline V gene encodes CDR1 GTSNPN and CDR2 SVGIG (reference sequence). V lost 4 bases to trimming and J lost 2 bases, with 6 bases between them. The CDR3 reads CAWNLRNQPQHF. The CDR3 coding sequence is TGTGCCTGGAATCTTCGCAATCAGCCCCAGCATTTT.

The CDR3 protein is CATGRMVNTEAFF. As DNA, the CDR3 is TGTGCCACTGGCAGAATGGTGAACACTGAAGCTTTCTTT. The chain links TRBV19 to TRBJ1-1; the D is unclear. There are 13 residues in the CDR3. Per the germline V gene, CDR1 is LNHDA and CDR2 is SQIVND (reference sequence). The V gene lost 10 bases and the J gene lost 0 bases, with 12 bases spanning the gap.

The chain combines TRBV7-9 with TRBJ1-5; 9 bases fit TRBD1. The CDR3 is 18 residues long. Germline loops: CDR1 SEHNR, CDR2 FQNEAQ (reference sequence). The J segment lost 4 bases and the V segment lost 1 base, leaving 11 bases of the junction unmatched. In nucleotides, the CDR3 is TGTGCCAGCAGCTTAGTGCGACAACAGGGGGCATGGAATCAGCCCCAGCATTTT. Translated: CASSLVRQQGAWNQPQHF.

The chain uses TRBV30 and TRBJ2-7; D is uncertain. Germline CDR1 reads GTSNPN; CDR2 reads SVGIG (reference sequence). V lost 2 bases to trimming and J lost 7 bases, with 9 bases between them. The CDR3 is made up of 11 amino acids. CDR3 sequence: CAWSRSEEQYF. The CDR3, as DNA: TGTGCCTGGAGTCGGTCGGAGGAGCAGTACTTC.

The CDR3 nucleotides read TGTGCCAGCAACCCGGGACAGGGAATTTCTCTGTTCTTC. This sequence encodes CASNPGQGISLFF. The rearrangement uses TRBV5-5 and TRBJ2-1; 9 nucleotides line up with TRBD1. Unmatched junction bases numbered 13, after V lost 6 bases and J lost 15 bases. There are 13 residues in the CDR3. Germline CDR1 SGHKS, CDR2 YYEKEE (reference sequence).

The chain employs TRBV29-1 and TRBJ1-1, with 8 nucleotides matching TRBD1. V gave up 4 bases and J gave up 3 bases; unmatched junction bases: 4. The germline gives CDR1 SQVTM, CDR2 ANQGSEA. The CDR3 runs 13 residues. The CDR3 loop reads CSVGEQGDTEAFF. CDR3 bases: TGCAGCGTTGGAGAACAGGGGGACACTGAAGCTTTCTTT.

The chain uses TRBV30 and TRBJ1-6; the match to TRBD1 covers 8 bases. The germline V gene encodes CDR1 GTSNPN and CDR2 SVGIG (reference sequence). The CDR3 length is 14 residues. J gave up 9 bases and V 1 base, and 5 bases lay outside the gene matches. The DNA of the CDR3 is TGTGCCTGGAGTGCCTTAGACAGGGGTTCACCCCTCCACTTT. The encoded protein is CAWSALDRGSPLHF.

The chain links TRBV30 to TRBJ1-1; D is unresolved. The CDR3 extends over 11 amino acids. V lost 2 bases to trimming and J lost 8 bases, with 9 bases between them. CDR1 is GTSNPN and CDR2 is SVGIG in the germline V gene (reference sequence). The DNA of the CDR3 is TGTGCCTGGAGTTCCTACAGAGAAGCTTTCTTT. Translating it yields CAWSSYREAFF.